The 26 T cell receptor beta chains below all came from one sample that was sequenced in a study of beta chain features in type 1 diabetes. General study findings and limits: Shorter TCRB CDR3s, moderately but significantly so, marked every one of the four CD4+ subsets in Type 1 diabetes patients.

The investigators reverse transcribed all of the isolated RNA, so they sequenced expressed TCRB transcripts. Assay used: immunoSEQ multiplex PCR; TCRdb lists only in-frame clones, some missing. In the table there are 310,000 or so clones, around 9% of which are singletons. The antigens of these receptors remain unknown. The sequenced sample was central memory CD4+ T cells from blood. The source is a man aged 30 to 39 with type 1 diabetes.

This sequence joins TRBV25-1 and TRBJ2-3; a weak D match, TRBD2 (6 bases). The CDR3 contains 12 residues. The germline gives CDR1 MGHDK, CDR2 SYGVNS. Trimming took off 8 bases at V and 8 bases at J, with 14 bases between the two ends. DNA for the CDR3: TGTGCCAGCCTAAATTCCGGGGGTACGCAGTATTTT. It specifies CASLNSGGTQYF.

This clone was seen only a few times. The chain joins TRBV4-1 to TRBJ2-5; D is uncertain. In germline, CDR1 is MGHRA, CDR2 YSYEKL. V lost 0 bases and J 2 bases, leaving 4 bases between the germline ends. The CDR3 spans 13 residues. In nucleotides, the CDR3 is TGCGCCAGCAGCCAAGATGATCAAGAGACCCAGTACTTC. Amino acids: CASSQDDQETQYF.

In its sample, this clone was seen a few times. The gene calls are TRBV2 and TRBJ1-5; the D gene is possibly TRBD1 (5 bases). This CDR3 has 15 residues. V shed 3 bases and J shed 1 base, with 10 bases lying between them. CDR1 is SNHLY and CDR2 is FYNNEI in the germline V gene. CDR3 protein: CASSDQGTSNQPQHF. The CDR3 coding sequence is TGTGCCAGCAGTGATCAGGGTACGAGCAATCAGCCCCAGCATTTT. Complete variable domain (other parts from reference TRBV2 and TRBJ1-5): EPEVTQTPSHQVTQMGQEVILRCVPISNHLYFYWYRQILGQKVEFLVSFYNNEISEKSEIFDDQFSVERPDGSNFTLKIRSTKLEDSAMYFCASSDQGTSNQPQHFGDGTRLSIL.

The V gene is TRBV7-2, the J gene TRBJ2-7, with 8 bases aligning to TRBD2. The CDR3 loop spans 15 amino acids. Germline V gene sequence: CDR1 SGHTA, CDR2 FQGNSA. V shed 3 bases, J shed 4 bases, and the junction held 8 bases outside the gene matches. CDR3 amino acids: CASSLRGGKLYEQYF. CDR3 nucleotides: TGTGCCAGCAGCTTGCGCGGGGGGAAACTTTACGAGCAGTACTTC.

The table lists this clone with many counts. The rearrangement links TRBV7-9 to TRBJ2-1, with a weak D call TRBD1 (6 bases). Per the germline V gene, CDR1 is SEHNR and CDR2 is FQNEAQ (reference sequence). This CDR3 comprises 14 residues. V was clipped by 2 bases and J by 2 bases, with 7 bases between them. CDR3 in amino acids: CASSLRDTYNEQFF. CDR3 DNA sequence: TGTGCCAGCAGCTTACGGGACACCTACAATGAGCAGTTCTTC.

This clone came up a few times. The CDR3 nucleotides are TGTGCCTGGGGGACAGGGAACTACGAGCAGTACTTC. Residues: CAWGTGNYEQYF. This chain connects TRBV30 to TRBJ2-7, with 9 bases aligning to TRBD1. Germline trimming cut 5 bases from V and 3 bases from J; bases unmatched to any gene: 2. The CDR3 loop spans 12 amino acids. The V gene's germline CDR1 is GTSNPN and CDR2 SVGIG (reference sequence).

The genes are TRBV19 and TRBJ2-7; D is tentatively TRBD1 or TRBD2 (7 bases each). Looked up from germline, CDR1 is LNHDA and CDR2 is SQIVND (reference sequence). Trimming pared 6 bases from V and 2 bases from J, leaving 14 bases between. CDR3 size: 14 residues. CDR3 sequence reads: CASSAQGGPYEQYF. The CDR3 DNA is TGTGCCAGTAGCGCCCAGGGGGGGCCCTACGAGCAGTACTTC.

This clone turned up a few times. V usage is TRBV5-4 and J usage is TRBJ1-1; possibly TRBD1 for D (6 bases). The CDR3 runs 17 residues. The germline CDR1 and CDR2 sequences are SGHNT and YYREEE (reference sequence). V was trimmed by 5 bases and J by 4 bases, leaving 24 bases between them. The CDR3: CASRTGGASVASTEAFF. Written as DNA, the CDR3 is TGTGCCAGCAGGACCGGGGGCGCGAGTGTTGCGTCCACTGAAGCTTTCTTT.

The chain carries TRBV28 and TRBJ2-6, with D uncertain. V gave up 4 bases and J gave up 0 bases, with 7 bases separating them. The length of the CDR3 is 15 residues. Per germline, CDR1 MDHEN and CDR2 SYDVKM. The CDR3 loop is CASSSRSSGANVLTF. CDR3 nucleotide sequence: TGTGCCAGCAGTTCCCGGAGCTCTGGGGCCAACGTCCTGACTTTC. The whole variable domain, filled in from reference TRBV28 and TRBJ2-6, reads DVKVTQSSRYLVKRTGEKVFLECVQDMDHENMFWYRQDPGLGLRLIYFSYDVKMKEKGDIPEGYSVSREKKERFSLILESASTNQTSMYLCASSSRSSGANVLTFGAGSRLTVL.

V usage is TRBV7-2 and J usage is TRBJ2-2; the D is unclear. Germline CDR1 reads SGHTA; CDR2 reads FQGNSA. V gave up 3 bases and J gave up 8 bases, with 10 bases separating them. The CDR3 contains 13 residues. The CDR3 sequence is CASSFSGRGELFF. CDR3 in DNA: TGTGCCAGCAGCTTCTCCGGACGGGGGGAGCTGTTTTTT.

This clone was observed a few times. The junction shows a germline mismatch at one end, possibly a read error. The V and J genes are TRBV7-7 and TRBJ2-3; D unresolved. This CDR3 has 13 residues. The germline V gene encodes CDR1 SSHAT and CDR2 FNYEAQ (reference sequence). The CDR3 sequence: CASSLGPEGTQYF. The CDR3 coding sequence is TGTGCTAGCAGCTTAGGGCCTGAAGGTACGCAGTATTTT.

The V call is TRBV19, the J call TRBJ1-2, with D unclear. V lost 2 bases and J lost 1, with 17 bases in between. CDR3 length: 17 residues. The V gene's germline CDR1 is LNHDA and CDR2 SQIVND (reference sequence). CDR3 sequence: CASSITRQASLNYGYTF. The CDR3 DNA reads TGTGCCAGTAGTATAACTCGGCAGGCGAGTCTTAACTATGGCTACACCTTC.

This clone was detected many times. V is TRBV25-1 and J is TRBJ1-2; D is unclear. Trimming stripped 5 bases from V and 10 bases from J, with 11 bases between. Germline V gene lookup returns CDR1 MGHDK and CDR2 SYGVNS. This CDR3 is built from 11 residues. DNA for the CDR3: TGTGCCAGCAGTAGTTTCGCGGACTACACCTTC. Its translation: CASSSFADYTF.

This clone was detected a few times. The chain recombines TRBV7-2 with TRBJ2-3; TRBD2 agrees at 7 bases. The trim removed 4 bases at V and 1 base at J, leaving 5 bases unmatched. In germline, CDR1 is SGHTA, CDR2 FQGNSA. This CDR3 region has 15 residues. For the CDR3, the DNA is TGTGCCAGCAGCTCTAGGGACTATGGCACAGATACGCAGTATTTT. This gives the protein CASSSRDYGTDTQYF.

This clone was found a few times. V gene TRBV21-1 combines with J gene TRBJ2-5; the D call TRBD2 from the table was never checked on the DNA. TRBV21-1 is a known pseudogene. The CDR3 is 13 amino acids. CDR3 amino acids: CASSKTPRETQYF. Written as DNA, the CDR3 is TGTGCCAGCAGCAAAACCCCGAGGGAGACCCAGTACTTC.

The chain joins TRBV4-3 to TRBJ1-1; TRBD1 matches 7 bases. This CDR3 comprises 13 residues. Germline CDR1 reads LGHNA; CDR2 reads YSLEER. Unmatched junction bases numbered 2, after V lost 4 bases and J lost 3 bases. Here the CDR3 DNA reads TGCGCCAGCAGCCGAGACAGGGACACTGAAGCTTTCTTT. This codes for CASSRDRDTEAFF.

The J gene is TRBJ2-3, the V gene TRBV7-2; D gene ambiguous. Germline assignment: CDR1 SGHTA and CDR2 FQGNSA. CDR3 length equals 15 residues. Trimming left V 2 bases short and J 4 bases short, with 13 bases between. The CDR3 here is CASSLMSLRADTQYF. CDR3 DNA: TGTGCCAGCAGCTTAATGTCTCTGCGCGCAGATACGCAGTATTTT.

This clone has just a few counts. V is TRBV11-2 and J is TRBJ2-5; D is ambiguous. The CDR3 runs to 12 residues. Germline assignment: CDR1 SGHAT and CDR2 FQNNGV. With 5 bases removed from V and 4 bases from J, the gap between germline ends came to 8 bases. CDR3 in amino acids: CASSPTLETQYF. The CDR3 coding sequence is TGTGCCAGCAGCCCAACGTTAGAGACCCAGTACTTC.

V usage is TRBV30 and J usage is TRBJ1-1; the D is unclear. V was pared by 2 bases and J by 4 bases, with 5 bases between. This CDR3 spans 11 amino acids. Germline V lookup: CDR1 GTSNPN, CDR2 SVGIG (reference sequence). The CDR3 DNA is TGTGCCTGGAGTCGGGGCACTGAAGCTTTCTTT. Protein product: CAWSRGTEAFF.

In the case of this clone: At one of its ends the junction is not consistent with the germline gene, which may arise from a read error. The rearrangement joins TRBV6-1 to TRBJ2-1; weak D call: TRBD2 (6 bases). This CDR3 is 11 amino acids long. The germline CDR1 and CDR2 sequences are MNHNS and SASEGT. CDR3 coding DNA: TGTGCCAGCAGCCTCCGGGACTCCACAGTCTTC. Protein sequence: CASSLRDSTVF.

The chain links TRBV7-9 to TRBJ2-5, with D possibly called TRBD1 or TRBD2 (5 bases each). This CDR3 region has 14 residues. Germline V gives CDR1 SEHNR, CDR2 FQNEAQ (reference sequence). Trimming removed 3 bases from V and 3 bases from J, with 11 bases in between. The CDR3 DNA reads TGTGCCAGCAGCTTGGGGACGAGAAAAGAGACCCAGTACTTC. Translating it yields CASSLGTRKETQYF.

The chain carries TRBV28 and TRBJ2-5; 9 nucleotides align to TRBD2. With V trimmed by 2 bases and J by 5 bases, 3 bases remained unmatched. The CDR3 is 14 amino acids. Germline V gene data show CDR1 as MDHEN and CDR2 as SYDVKM. In DNA form, the CDR3 reads TGTGCCAGCAGTTTAGCTAGCGGGGTGGAGACCCAGTACTTC. Residues: CASSLASGVETQYF.

This clone was observed a few times. The J gene is TRBJ2-7, the V gene TRBV30; 7 nucleotides match TRBD1. The junction had 4 bases not matched to a gene; V was cut back by 0 bases and J by 2 bases. Germline V gene lookup returns CDR1 GTSNPN and CDR2 SVGIG (reference sequence). The CDR3 sequence is 14 residues long. The CDR3 is CAWSVTGVPYEQYF. For the CDR3, the DNA is TGTGCCTGGAGTGTCACAGGGGTACCCTACGAGCAGTACTTC.

This clone was counted ten times or more. The genes are TRBV5-1 and TRBJ2-5, with 10 bases matching TRBD2. From germline, CDR1 is SGHRS and CDR2 YFSETQ. J was trimmed by 5 bases and V by 3 bases; bases with no gene match: 7. The CDR3 is made up of 15 amino acids. The CDR3 bases are TGCGCCAGCAGCTCCCAGCGGGGGGGCTTGGAGACCCAGTACTTC. Its translation is CASSSQRGGLETQYF.

In this sample, this clone turned up once. The genes are TRBV2 and TRBJ2-5, with unresolved D. Germline values: CDR1 SNHLY, CDR2 FYNNEI. The CDR3 sequence is 11 residues long. V lost 5 bases, J lost 6 bases, and 7 bases lay in between. CDR3 nucleotides: TGTGCCAGCAGTTTCCGCAAGACCCAGTACTTC. It yields the protein CASSFRKTQYF.

This clone was counted between two and nine times. This rearrangement joins TRBV2 to TRBJ1-2, with D possibly being TRBD1 (5 bases). V was pared by 1 base and J by 4 bases, with 13 bases between. CDR1 and CDR2 (germline): SNHLY, FYNNEI. There are 15 residues in the CDR3. This CDR3 reads CASSEVRGGSYGYTF. CDR3 DNA: TGTGCCAGCAGTGAAGTCCGCGGGGGAAGCTATGGCTACACCTTC.